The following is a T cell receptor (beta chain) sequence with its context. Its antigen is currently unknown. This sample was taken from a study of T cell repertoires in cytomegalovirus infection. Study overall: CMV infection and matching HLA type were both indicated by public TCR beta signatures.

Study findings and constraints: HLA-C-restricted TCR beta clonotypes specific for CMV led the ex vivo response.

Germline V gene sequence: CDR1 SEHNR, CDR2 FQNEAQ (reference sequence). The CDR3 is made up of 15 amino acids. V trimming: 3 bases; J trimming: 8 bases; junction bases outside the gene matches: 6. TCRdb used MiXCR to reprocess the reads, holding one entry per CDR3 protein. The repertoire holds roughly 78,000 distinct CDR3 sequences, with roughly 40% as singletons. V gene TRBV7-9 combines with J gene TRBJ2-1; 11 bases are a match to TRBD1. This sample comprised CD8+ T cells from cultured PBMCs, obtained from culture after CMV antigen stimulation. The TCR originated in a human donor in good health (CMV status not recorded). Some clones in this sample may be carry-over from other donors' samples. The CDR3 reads CASSFGQGALHEQFF. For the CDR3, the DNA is TGTGCCAGCAGCTTTGGACAGGGGGCGCTTCATGAGCAGTTCTTC.